This is a list of T cell receptor beta chains from one sample in a study of beta chain features in type 1 diabetes. Sequencing used immunoSEQ multiplex PCR; TCRdb keeps in-frame clones, though not all of them. The top ten clones hold roughly 1.3% of a sample with 200,000 to 250,000 clones, 11% of them seen once. The sequencing sample was made of central memory CD4+ T cells from blood. The receptors derive from a young man in good health. Both conserved end residues are part of each CDR3. D genes are given only for firm matches. Rows may omit the clone size; those that give it use once, few, many or a size class.

V gene	D gene	clone size	J gene	CDR3 protein	CDR3 DNA
TRBV9	-	-	TRBJ2-5	CASSVGVAGGETQYF	TGTGCCAGCAGCGTAGGGGTAGCAGGAGGAGAGACCCAGTACTTC
TRBV6-6	TRBD2	-	TRBJ2-3	CASKVTSGATDTQYF	TGTGCCAGCAAAGTGACTAGCGGGGCCACAGATACGCAGTATTTT
TRBV5-1	TRBD2	-	TRBJ2-1	CASSLIAGVSGNEQFF	TGCGCCAGCAGCCTAATAGCGGGAGTCTCAGGTAATGAGCAGTTCTTC
TRBV30	TRBD2	many	TRBJ2-3	CAWSAGLAPDTQYF	TGTGCCTGGAGTGCGGGACTAGCACCAGATACGCAGTATTTT
TRBV11-1	-	-	TRBJ2-3	CASSPGPSTDTQYF	TGTGCCAGCAGCCCGGGACCCAGCACAGATACGCAGTATTTT
TRBV6-1	-	-	TRBJ2-1	CASSSDPRNEQFF	TGTGCCAGCAGCTCCGACCCGAGGAATGAGCAGTTCTTC
TRBV6-5	-	few	TRBJ2-1	CASSYELALYNEQFF	TGTGCCAGCAGTTACGAGCTAGCCCTCTACAATGAGCAGTTCTTC
TRBV7-6	-	-	TRBJ2-7	CASSPQTGLTSYEQYF	TGTGCCAGCAGCCCCCAGACAGGTCTTACCTCCTACGAGCAGTACTTC
TRBV30	-	few	TRBJ2-5	CAWSTSGTQYF	TGTGCCTGGAGTACTTCTGGGACCCAGTACTTC
TRBV28	-	-	TRBJ1-1	CASSLAQGWITEAFF	TGTGCCAGCAGTTTGGCACAGGGATGGATCACTGAAGCTTTCTTT
TRBV7-9	-	-	TRBJ1-4	CASSFTGTQDEKLFF	TGTGCCAGCAGCTTCACCGGGACACAGGATGAAAAACTGTTTTTT
TRBV4-2	TRBD2	few	TRBJ2-1	CASSQDRTSDEQFF	TGTGCCAGCAGCCAAGATAGGACTAGCGATGAGCAGTTCTTC
TRBV5-6	TRBD2	few	TRBJ2-7	CASSTGLVREQYF	TGTGCCAGCAGCACGGGACTAGTCCGCGAGCAGTACTTC
TRBV30	-	many	TRBJ2-1	CAWTGFNEQFF	TGTGCCTGGACGGGGTTCAATGAGCAGTTCTTC
TRBV28	TRBD1	-	TRBJ1-2	CASSLGDRGYGYTF	TGTGCCAGCAGTTTAGGGGACAGGGGCTATGGCTACACCTTC
TRBV7-2	TRBD1	-	TRBJ1-1	CASRTGQANTEAFF	TGTGCCAGCAGGACTGGACAGGCGAACACTGAAGCTTTCTTT
TRBV5-1	-	-	TRBJ2-1	CASSFQVDNEQFF	TGCGCCAGCAGCTTTCAGGTCGACAATGAGCAGTTCTTC
TRBV10-3	-	-	TRBJ2-7	CAISISGDEQYF	TGTGCCATCAGTATCTCAGGGGACGAGCAGTACTTC
TRBV7-2	-	many	TRBJ2-7	CASSPAVRIYQGGHEQYF	TGTGCCAGCAGCCCGGCCGTCAGGATTTATCAGGGGGGCCACGAGCAGTACTTC
TRBV30	-	-	TRBJ2-3	CAWSGGPVELAADTQYF	TGTGCCTGGAGTGGCGGCCCGGTGGAGCTAGCTGCAGATACGCAGTATTTT
TRBV10-1	TRBD2	-	TRBJ2-2	CASSKRGNTGELFF	TGCGCCAGCAGTAAGCGGGGAAACACCGGGGAGCTGTTTTTT
TRBV19	TRBD1	few	TRBJ1-5	CASTRQGMGNNQPQHF	TGTGCCAGTACCCGACAGGGGATGGGAAACAATCAGCCCCAGCATTTT
TRBV6-5	-	few	TRBJ2-5	CASRDSGDATQYF	TGTGCCAGCAGGGACAGTGGAGACGCGACCCAGTACTTC
TRBV9	-	-	TRBJ2-5	CASSVDGGTGTQYF	TGTGCCAGCAGCGTAGACGGAGGTACGGGGACCCAGTACTTC
TRBV23-1	TRBD2	few	TRBJ2-2	CASPPGRDSNTGELFF	TGCGCCAGCCCTCCTGGGAGGGACTCAAACACCGGGGAGCTGTTTTTT
TRBV30	TRBD2	-	TRBJ2-3	CAWSVASGRTDTQYF	TGTGCCTGGAGTGTAGCTAGCGGGAGAACAGATACGCAGTATTTT
TRBV7-8	TRBD2	-	TRBJ2-5	CATGGRVQETQYF	TGTGCCACCGGGGGGAGGGTCCAAGAGACCCAGTACTTC
TRBV5-1	-	-	TRBJ2-5	CASSLAGGEETQYF	TGCGCCAGCAGCTTGGCTGGCGGAGAAGAGACCCAGTACTTC
TRBV6-1	-	few	TRBJ2-1	CASSEAGLGRNEQFF	TGTGCCAGCAGTGAAGCGGGTCTAGGGAGGAATGAGCAGTTCTTC
TRBV4-2	TRBD2	-	TRBJ2-5	CASSQVAGGGRETQYF	TGTGCCAGCAGCCAAGTGGCGGGAGGTGGGCGAGAGACCCAGTACTTC
TRBV7-9	-	few	TRBJ2-7	CASSLDREQYF	TGTGCCAGCAGCTTGGACAGAGAGCAGTACTTC
TRBV7-2	-	-	TRBJ2-5	CASSLVGVETQYF	TGTGCCAGCAGCTTAGTCGGGGTTGAGACCCAGTACTTC
TRBV5-1	-	-	TRBJ1-1	CASSETAGNTEAFF	TGCGCCAGCAGCGAAACTGCGGGGAACACTGAAGCTTTCTTT
TRBV6-6	-	few	TRBJ1-2	CASSYPASVYGYTF	TGTGCCAGCAGTTACCCCGCCTCGGTATATGGCTACACCTTC
TRBV11-2	TRBD1	-	TRBJ2-1	CASSLGRGTGGYNEQFF	TGTGCCAGCAGCTTAGGCCGCGGGACAGGGGGATACAATGAGCAGTTCTTC
TRBV5-1	-	few	TRBJ2-5	CASSSSEFQTQYF	TGCGCCAGCAGCTCGTCCGAATTTCAGACCCAGTACTTC
TRBV10-3	TRBD2	many	TRBJ2-5	CAISEPAGGSETQYF	TGTGCCATCAGTGAGCCAGCGGGAGGTTCAGAGACCCAGTACTTC
TRBV2	-	many	TRBJ1-4	CASGTLNEKLFF	TGTGCCAGTGGGACCCTTAATGAAAAACTGTTTTTT
TRBV2	-	many	TRBJ1-1	CASMGRDTEAFF	TGTGCCAGCATGGGCAGGGACACTGAAGCTTTCTTT
TRBV5-4	-	few	TRBJ2-1	CASSLKKQPLLLNEQFF	TGTGCCAGCAGCTTGAAGAAGCAGCCCCTTCTATTGAATGAGCAGTTCTTC
TRBV7-2	TRBD1	many	TRBJ1-5	CASSLTGTGNQPQHF	TGTGCCAGCAGCTTAACCGGGACAGGGAATCAGCCCCAGCATTTT
TRBV5-1	TRBD2	few	TRBJ2-1	CASSLELAGGNEQFF	TGCGCCAGCAGCTTGGAGCTAGCGGGAGGTAATGAGCAGTTCTTC
TRBV10-2	TRBD2	-	TRBJ2-3	CASRVSGGIDTQYF	TGCGCCAGCAGGGTTAGCGGGGGTATCGATACGCAGTATTTT
TRBV29-1	TRBD1	many	TRBJ2-7	CSVTTGGEQYF	TGCAGCGTTACAACAGGGGGCGAGCAGTACTTC
TRBV30	-	few	TRBJ2-1	CAWNMGLAFNEQFF	TGTGCCTGGAACATGGGGTTGGCCTTTAATGAGCAGTTCTTC
TRBV19	-	few	TRBJ2-3	CASSILHGTQYF	TGTGCCAGTAGTATCCTCCATGGTACGCAGTATTTT
TRBV7-2	TRBD2	few	TRBJ2-2	CASSLIAGGANTGELFF	TGTGCCAGCAGCCTTATAGCGGGAGGAGCGAACACCGGGGAGCTGTTTTTT
TRBV6-6	-	-	TRBJ2-7	CAISENRPSYEQYF	TGTGCCATCAGTGAGAACAGGCCCTCCTACGAGCAGTACTTC
TRBV30	-	few	TRBJ1-5	CAWSVGGGNQPQHF	TGTGCCTGGAGTGTAGGAGGGGGCAATCAGCCCCAGCATTTT
TRBV18	TRBD1	-	TRBJ2-6	CASSRGQGNSGANVLTF	TGTGCCAGCTCTCGGGGACAGGGAAACTCTGGGGCCAACGTCCTGACTTTC
TRBV4-1	-	many	TRBJ2-1	CASSQETFSYNEQFF	TGCGCCAGCAGCCAAGAGACCTTCTCCTACAATGAGCAGTTCTTC
TRBV5-8	TRBD2	few	TRBJ2-3	CASSASGRTDTQYF	TGTGCCAGCAGCGCTAGCGGTCGCACAGATACGCAGTATTTT
TRBV30	-	few	TRBJ1-6	CAWNGAYNSPLHF	TGTGCCTGGAACGGGGCCTATAATTCACCCCTCCACTTT
TRBV7-9	-	-	TRBJ1-2	CASSRTDYGYTF	TGTGCCAGCAGCCGGACAGACTATGGCTACACCTTC